This T cell receptor (beta chain) comes out of a study of cytomegalovirus exposure and HLA in healthy donors. Researchers ran the PCR with 60 Vbeta and 13 Jbeta primers. Data came from immunoSEQ multiplex PCR; TCRdb stores just in-frame clones and leaves some out. The sample table includes roughly 40,000 clones. Trimming at V came to 1 base and at J to 5 bases, leaving 11 bases not matched to a gene. The CDR3 extends over 17 amino acids. Germline V gives CDR1 SEHNR, CDR2 FQNEAQ (reference sequence). The TCR was taken from a male donor in good health and CMV-seronegative. This chain joins TRBV7-9 and TRBJ2-3, with 8 bases fitting TRBD1. What was sequenced was PBMCs. The CDR3 sequence: CASSLGLGTGPIDTQYF. The CDR3 DNA reads as TGTGCCAGCAGCTTAGGTCTCGGGACAGGTCCAATAGATACGCAGTATTTT.